The 5 T cell receptor beta chains given below trace back to one sample, sequenced in a study of control samples from healthy donors and cancer patients. Assay: immunoSEQ multiplex PCR; the TCRdb copy retains only in-frame clones and omits some. The table includes about 65,000 clones, 90% detected once. Sequences were obtained from PBMCs. The receptors come from a woman aged 50 to 60 with colorectal cancer.

Details on this clone: Relative to the germline gene, one junction end is altered; a read error may explain this. The V and J genes are TRBV7-2 and TRBJ2-3, with 10 bases identical to TRBD2. Germline CDR1 reads SGHTA; CDR2 reads FQGNSA. The CDR3 is 16 residues long. The CDR3 DNA reads TGTGCCACCAGCTTGGCGAGCGGGGGGGCCGTAAATACGCAGTATTTT. Translation gives CATSLASGGAVNTQYF.

The chain recombines TRBV7-2 with TRBJ2-1; 7 bases are shared with TRBD1. This CDR3 region has 16 residues. V shed 1 base, J shed 4 bases, and the junction held 7 bases outside the gene matches. Germline CDR1 reads SGHTA; CDR2 reads FQGNSA. DNA of the CDR3: TGTGCCAGCAGCTTAGTCCCCGGACAGGTTTACAATGAGCAGTTCTTC. This sequence encodes CASSLVPGQVYNEQFF. Full variable domain (outside the CDR3, taken from reference TRBV7-2 and TRBJ2-1): GAGVSQSPSNKVTEKGKDVELRCDPISGHTALYWYRQSLGQGLEFLIYFQGNSAPDKSGLPSDRFSAERTGGSVSTLTIQRTQQEDSAVYLCASSLVPGQVYNEQFFGPGTRLTVL.

The CDR3 loop is CASSFSDPGQGQETQYF. CDR3 bases: TGTGCCAGCAGCTTCTCCGATCCGGGACAGGGGCAAGAGACCCAGTACTTC. V gene TRBV11-2 combines with J gene TRBJ2-5, with 10 nucleotides matching TRBD1. The CDR3 runs to 17 residues. Germline V gives CDR1 SGHAT, CDR2 FQNNGV. Trimming took 3 bases from V and 2 from J; bases not matched to a gene: 9.

This chain connects TRBV28 to TRBJ1-5, with D unclear. Germline loops: CDR1 MDHEN, CDR2 SYDVKM. The CDR3 consists of 12 residues. V was clipped by 4 bases and J by 12 bases, with 13 bases between them. Here the CDR3 reads CASSYTTENQHF. CDR3 nucleotides: TGTGCCAGCAGTTACACCACCGAGAACCAGCATTTT.

The CDR3 DNA reads as TGCAGTGCCGAACGCACAGATACGCAGTATTTT. Translation: CSAERTDTQYF. V gene TRBV20-1 combines with J gene TRBJ2-3; no reliable D call. Germline CDR1 is DFQATT and CDR2 is SNEGSKA (reference sequence). V lost 6 bases, J lost 1 base, and 5 bases lay in between. The CDR3 length is 11 residues.